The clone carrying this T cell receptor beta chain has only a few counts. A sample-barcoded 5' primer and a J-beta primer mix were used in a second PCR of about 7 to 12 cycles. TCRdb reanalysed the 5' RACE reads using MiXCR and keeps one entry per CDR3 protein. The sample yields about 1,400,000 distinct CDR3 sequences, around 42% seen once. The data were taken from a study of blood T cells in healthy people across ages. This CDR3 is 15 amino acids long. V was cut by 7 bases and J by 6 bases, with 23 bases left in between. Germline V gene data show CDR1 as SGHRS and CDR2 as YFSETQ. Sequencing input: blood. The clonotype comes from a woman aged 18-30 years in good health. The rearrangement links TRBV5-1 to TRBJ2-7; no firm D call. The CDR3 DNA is TGCGCCAGCCGCCTGACGGTAATAAATGGGCGCGAGCAGTACTTC. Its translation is CASRLTVINGREQYF.